The rows below give T cell receptor beta chains drawn from one sample of a study of T cells in Graves' hyperthyroidism and ophthalmopathy. TCRdb re-analysed the multiplex PCR reads in MiXCR, keeping a single row per CDR3 protein. The sample includes about 350,000 distinct CDR3 sequences, 15% to 20% of them seen just once. Sequencing was performed on blood. These receptors were taken from a woman aged 40 to 55 with Graves' ophthalmopathy. Each CDR3 is given without its conserved first and last residue. Each record gives: CDR3 protein, V gene, clone size, J gene. The size field is filled for only some rows; it gives once, few, many or a size class.

cdr3_aa: ASSDASSGNTIY
v_call: TRBV6-1
clone_size: many
j_call: TRBJ1-3

cdr3_aa: ASSQRTGGSYGYT
v_call: TRBV13
clone_size: few
j_call: TRBJ1-2

cdr3_aa: ATSDYGDHQETQY
v_call: TRBV24-1
clone_size: many
j_call: TRBJ2-5

cdr3_aa: ASRTAMNTEAF
v_call: TRBV5-1
clone_size: many
j_call: TRBJ1-1

cdr3_aa: ASSYPSGLGGGTEAF
v_call: TRBV6-2/TRBV6-3
clone_size: once
j_call: TRBJ1-1

cdr3_aa: ASSEAVTGHYGYI
v_call: TRBV6-1
clone_size: few
j_call: TRBJ1-2

cdr3_aa: ASSSGVNTEAF
v_call: TRBV5-1
clone_size: many
j_call: TRBJ1-1

cdr3_aa: ASSESTAIAYEQY
v_call: TRBV10-1
clone_size: many
j_call: TRBJ2-7

cdr3_aa: ASRDRSGYQETQY
v_call: TRBV6-1
clone_size: few
j_call: TRBJ2-5

cdr3_aa: ASTNLGQGPLTTGELF
v_call: TRBV27
clone_size: many
j_call: TRBJ2-2

cdr3_aa: ASSLMLDRGGEQY
v_call: TRBV5-4
clone_size: many
j_call: TRBJ2-7

cdr3_aa: ASSPTGEETQY
v_call: TRBV18
clone_size: many
j_call: TRBJ2-5

cdr3_aa: ASSQGGGQPQH
v_call: TRBV27
clone_size: many
j_call: TRBJ1-5

cdr3_aa: ASSLASWNTGELF
v_call: TRBV12-3/TRBV12-4
clone_size: many
j_call: TRBJ2-2

cdr3_aa: ASSRRDREDIQY
v_call: TRBV18
clone_size: many
j_call: TRBJ2-4

cdr3_aa: ASSRTSGSYTGELF
v_call: TRBV12-3/TRBV12-4
clone_size: many
j_call: TRBJ2-2

cdr3_aa: ASSLVLAGISVETQY
v_call: TRBV11-2
clone_size: -
j_call: TRBJ2-5

cdr3_aa: ASVRTSGSYEQY
v_call: TRBV12-3/TRBV12-4
clone_size: many
j_call: TRBJ2-7

cdr3_aa: SVVGLAGGFRSYEQY
v_call: TRBV29-1
clone_size: many
j_call: TRBJ2-7

cdr3_aa: ASSSPGTGFYGYT
v_call: TRBV27
clone_size: many
j_call: TRBJ1-2

cdr3_aa: ASSYSRHRGLLH
v_call: TRBV6-2/TRBV6-3
clone_size: many
j_call: TRBJ1-6

cdr3_aa: ASSTYLAGVLEQY
v_call: TRBV19
clone_size: many
j_call: TRBJ2-7

cdr3_aa: ASSLMGTSGISYEQY
v_call: TRBV12-3/TRBV12-4
clone_size: few
j_call: TRBJ2-7

cdr3_aa: ASSAYPGTGQGSEAF
v_call: TRBV28
clone_size: -
j_call: TRBJ1-1

cdr3_aa: ASRGGLTGAFGAF
v_call: TRBV6-2/TRBV6-3
clone_size: many
j_call: TRBJ1-1

cdr3_aa: SVEESGLGTGELF
v_call: TRBV29-1
clone_size: many
j_call: TRBJ2-2

cdr3_aa: ASSPMVSGTEAF
v_call: TRBV3-1
clone_size: many
j_call: TRBJ1-1

cdr3_aa: ASSDRDNQETQY
v_call: TRBV6-1
clone_size: many
j_call: TRBJ2-5

cdr3_aa: ASSGDSEEAQY
v_call: TRBV6-1
clone_size: many
j_call: TRBJ2-5

cdr3_aa: ATSADNTGELF
v_call: TRBV24-1
clone_size: many
j_call: TRBJ2-2

cdr3_aa: ASSQTGDGELF
v_call: TRBV5-1
clone_size: many
j_call: TRBJ2-2

cdr3_aa: ASSYSLKASVNIQY
v_call: TRBV6-2/TRBV6-3
clone_size: many
j_call: TRBJ2-4

cdr3_aa: ASSQPSGRTNNEQF
v_call: TRBV12-3/TRBV12-4
clone_size: many
j_call: TRBJ2-1

cdr3_aa: ASSLQVEQPQH
v_call: TRBV28
clone_size: many
j_call: TRBJ1-5

cdr3_aa: ASSTGQGGHEQY
v_call: TRBV6-2/TRBV6-3
clone_size: many
j_call: TRBJ2-7

cdr3_aa: ASSLETGGRGGYT
v_call: TRBV7-8
clone_size: -
j_call: TRBJ1-2

cdr3_aa: ASSENGAQGEQY
v_call: TRBV10-1
clone_size: many
j_call: TRBJ2-7

cdr3_aa: ASSQIRVSYEQY
v_call: TRBV4-1
clone_size: many
j_call: TRBJ2-7

cdr3_aa: ASSRIKTDTQY
v_call: TRBV6-1
clone_size: many
j_call: TRBJ2-3

cdr3_aa: ASSLGGTRSRETQY
v_call: TRBV5-6
clone_size: many
j_call: TRBJ2-5

cdr3_aa: ASSFRAFGMNTEAF
v_call: TRBV6-6
clone_size: many
j_call: TRBJ1-1

cdr3_aa: ASSPLSAGAGELF
v_call: TRBV12-3/TRBV12-4
clone_size: -
j_call: TRBJ2-2

cdr3_aa: ASSPIYSLDQKTQY
v_call: TRBV18
clone_size: many
j_call: TRBJ2-5

cdr3_aa: ASSLGTGVSVGEQY
v_call: TRBV7-6
clone_size: many
j_call: TRBJ2-7

cdr3_aa: ASSGRTSYHYEQY
v_call: TRBV6-1
clone_size: -
j_call: TRBJ2-7

cdr3_aa: ASSYPGTGKYEQY
v_call: TRBV6-2/TRBV6-3
clone_size: many
j_call: TRBJ2-7

cdr3_aa: ASSPGQGHNQPQH
v_call: TRBV28
clone_size: many
j_call: TRBJ1-5

cdr3_aa: ASSQHPSTGVFQPQH
v_call: TRBV28
clone_size: many
j_call: TRBJ1-5

cdr3_aa: SVVAGGSYEQY
v_call: TRBV29-1
clone_size: many
j_call: TRBJ2-7

cdr3_aa: ASSQHRDSPLH
v_call: TRBV3-1
clone_size: -
j_call: TRBJ1-6

cdr3_aa: ASSQGEGHNSPLH
v_call: TRBV16
clone_size: many
j_call: TRBJ1-6

cdr3_aa: ASSPMPGGETQY
v_call: TRBV18
clone_size: many
j_call: TRBJ2-5

cdr3_aa: ASRKALNTEAF
v_call: TRBV25-1
clone_size: many
j_call: TRBJ1-1

cdr3_aa: ASSLKQGYRAYEQY
v_call: TRBV18
clone_size: many
j_call: TRBJ2-7